The TCR beta chain described here comes from a study of T cell responses to AZD1222 COVID-19 vaccine. Study-level results: Epitopes outside B.1.351 and B.1.1.7 mutated regions reportedly drew nearly half of spike TCRs. Repertoires were obtained only post-peak T cell response.

The CDR3 runs to 14 residues. Germline CDR1 reads MNHEY; CDR2 reads SVGAGI. The germline V and J ends were trimmed by 5 bases and 1 base, with 12 bases remaining between them. The protocol was immunoSEQ multiplex PCR, while the TCRdb copy is restricted to in-frame clones and leaves out a portion. Among 80,000 to 100,000 clones, just over 90% were seen once, and the ten largest hold 10% to 15%. Concerning this clone itself: Its antigen is still unknown.

The chain is built from TRBV6-5 and TRBJ2-7; tentatively, D is TRBD1 or TRBD2 (5 bases each). The sample consisted of peripheral blood, taken on day 0 of AZD1222 vaccination. The clonotype was recovered from an adult in good health. In DNA, the CDR3 is TGTGCCAGCAGTCGGGACGATCGATCCTACGAGCAGTACTTC. Protein sequence: CASSRDDRSYEQYF.